This T cell receptor (beta chain) appears in the sequencing data of a study of PD-1 blockade in classical Hodgkin lymphoma. The assay was immunoSEQ multiplex PCR, and TCRdb's table has in-frame clones only and misses some. The profile shows 99,000 or so clones, roughly 89% of them singletons. Regarding time point: cycle 4 day 1 (C4D1), after less than 7 weeks of nivolumab. Each patient experienced a relapse that followed autologous stem cell transplantation, and brentuximab vedotin exposure varied. Germline V lookup: CDR1 SGHRS, CDR2 YFSETQ. CDR3 length equals 16 residues. The trim removed 4 bases at V and 7 bases at J, leaving 5 bases unmatched.

The sequence derives from a human donor with classical Hodgkin lymphoma. This material consisted of peripheral blood mononuclear cells (PBMCs), taken before the fourth cycle of nivolumab. This chain uses TRBV5-1 with TRBJ2-2; 15 nucleotides line up with TRBD2. The CDR3 nucleotides read TGCGCCAGCAGCGAAGGACTAGCGGGAGGGGTCGGGGAGCTGTTTTTT. Translated, it gives CASSEGLAGGVGELFF.